Below, 9 T cell receptor beta chains from the same sample are listed, as sequenced in a study of cytomegalovirus exposure and HLA in healthy donors. PCR primers comprised 60 Vbeta and 13 Jbeta primers. Method: immunoSEQ multiplex PCR; TCRdb's copy keeps in-frame clones and lacks some. The sample shows about 150,000 clones, roughly 10% of them seen only once. Sample: PBMCs. The receptors stem from a man aged 50-59 years in good health and CMV-seronegative.

This clone has more than one count but fewer than ten. The chain carries TRBV6-4 and TRBJ2-1, with TRBD2 identical over 9 bases. CDR3 length equals 14 residues. V shed 2 bases and J 9 bases; nucleotides not matched to a gene: 5. Germline V CDR1 and CDR2: MRHNA, SNTAGT. CDR3: CASSDGLAGTEQFF. As DNA, the CDR3 is TGTGCCAGCAGTGACGGCCTAGCGGGGACTGAGCAGTTCTTC.

This clone was seen a few times. The rearrangement links TRBV7-9 to TRBJ1-6; TRBD1 matches 9 bases. Losses at the gene ends were 6 bases for V and 6 bases for J; bases not matched to a gene: 6. The CDR3 covers 15 residues. Germline V gives CDR1 SEHNR, CDR2 FQNEAQ (reference sequence). CDR3 region: CASSPTGGSNSPLHF. DNA for the CDR3: TGTGCCAGCAGTCCCACAGGGGGCTCTAATTCACCCCTCCACTTT.

This clone was seen more than once but under ten times. The V call is TRBV5-6, the J call TRBJ2-7; D is possibly TRBD1 (5 bases). The V gene lost 2 bases and the J gene lost 4 bases, with 13 bases spanning the gap. The CDR3 totals 14 residues. Germline V CDR1 and CDR2: SGHDT, YYEEEE. CDR3 in amino acids: CASSFPGKGYEQYF. In DNA form, the CDR3 reads TGTGCCAGCAGCTTCCCAGGGAAGGGGTACGAGCAGTACTTC.

In its sample, this clone was seen a few times. The chain links TRBV7-3 to TRBJ2-3, with D possibly matching TRBD2 (5 bases). CDR1 is SGHTA and CDR2 is FQGTGA in the germline V gene. Trimming pared 4 bases from V and 2 bases from J, leaving 10 bases between. The length of the CDR3 is 14 residues. The CDR3 region has the DNA TGTGCCAGCAGCTCCGGACTTCTCACAGATACGCAGTATTTT. Protein product: CASSSGLLTDTQYF.

This clone was picked up a small number of times. The rearrangement joins TRBV28 to TRBJ2-7, with 10 bases lining up with TRBD2. This CDR3 is 15 amino acids long. From germline, CDR1 is MDHEN and CDR2 SYDVKM. V lost 5 bases and J lost 6; bases outside the gene matches: 10. The CDR3 nucleotides are TGTGCCAGCAGTCCCTATAGCGGGAGGATTGGCGAGCAGTACTTC. This gives the protein CASSPYSGRIGEQYF.

This clone was observed a handful of times. The chain couples TRBV7-3 to TRBJ2-3; 9 bases match TRBD2. The CDR3 loop spans 15 amino acids. The V gene's germline CDR1 is SGHTA and CDR2 FQGTGA. Trimming took 9 bases from V and 6 from J; bases not matched to a gene: 13. CDR3 sequence: CASQKGGGAMDTQYF. Here the CDR3 DNA reads TGTGCCAGTCAGAAGGGCGGGGGGGCCATGGATACGCAGTATTTT. The full variable domain, its missing parts supplied by reference TRBV7-3 and TRBJ2-3, is GAGVSQTPSNKVTEKGKYVELRCDPISGHTALYWYRQSLGQGPEFLIYFQGTGAADDSGLPNDRFFAVRPEGSVSTLKIQRTERGDSAVYLCASQKGGGAMDTQYFGPGTRLTVL.

This clone was observed a handful of times. The V and J genes are TRBV18 and TRBJ1-2, with D possibly matching TRBD1 (6 bases). V lost 6 bases to trimming and J lost 6 bases, with 11 bases between them. Germline-derived CDR1 and CDR2 are KGHSH and LQKENI. The CDR3 length is 12 residues. CDR3 bases: TGTGCCAGCTCCCCTACAGGGAATGGCTACACCTTC. It codes for CASSPTGNGYTF.

This clone occurred a few times. The chain uses TRBV29-1 and TRBJ2-3; tentatively, D is TRBD2 (7 bases). Germline CDR1 is SQVTM and CDR2 is ANQGSEA. Deletions cut 7 bases from V and 2 bases from J, with 16 bases between. The CDR3 has 14 amino acids. This chain's CDR3 is CSEGGSASTDTQYF. The CDR3 DNA follows: TGCAGCGAGGGGGGGAGCGCCTCCACAGATACGCAGTATTTT.

The chain employs TRBV2 and TRBJ1-4; 7 nucleotides match TRBD1. V shed 4 bases, J shed 7 bases, and the junction held 9 bases outside the gene matches. The CDR3 is 15 residues long. Germline CDR1 reads SNHLY; CDR2 reads FYNNEI. CDR3 amino acids: CASSGQGDIVEKLFF. In DNA, the CDR3 is TGTGCCAGCAGTGGACAGGGTGATATCGTTGAAAAACTGTTTTTT. Full variable domain (remainder filled in from reference TRBV2 and TRBJ1-4): EPEVTQTPSHQVTQMGQEVILRCVPISNHLYFYWYRQILGQKVEFLVSFYNNEISEKSEIFDDQFSVERPDGSNFTLKIRSTKLEDSAMYFCASSGQGDIVEKLFFGSGTQLSVL.